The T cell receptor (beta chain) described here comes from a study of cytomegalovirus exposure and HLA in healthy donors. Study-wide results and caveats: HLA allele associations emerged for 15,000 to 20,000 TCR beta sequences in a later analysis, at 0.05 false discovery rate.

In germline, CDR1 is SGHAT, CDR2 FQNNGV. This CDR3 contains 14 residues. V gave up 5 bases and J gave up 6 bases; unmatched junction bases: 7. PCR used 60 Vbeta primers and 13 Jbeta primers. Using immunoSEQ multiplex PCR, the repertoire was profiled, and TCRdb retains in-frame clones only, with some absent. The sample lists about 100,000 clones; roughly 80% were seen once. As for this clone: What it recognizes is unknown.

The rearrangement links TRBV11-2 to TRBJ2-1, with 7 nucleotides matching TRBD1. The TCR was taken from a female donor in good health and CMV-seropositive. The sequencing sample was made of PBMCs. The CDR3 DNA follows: TGTGCCAGCAGCATGACAGGGAGAGTCAATGAGCAGTTCTTC. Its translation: CASSMTGRVNEQFF.